The 8 T cell receptor beta chains presented below share a single source sample, sequenced in a study of response to subunit inactivated influenza vaccine. TCRdb used MiXCR to reprocess the RT-PCR reads, holding one entry per CDR3 protein. The sample has roughly 650,000 distinct CDR3 sequences, 13% to 15% seen once. The specimen comprised PBMCs from blood, sampled around 14 days before vaccination. The receptors come from a man in his fifties or sixties who received an inactivated influenza vaccine.

This clonotype was counted between two and nine times. The chain has TRBV29-1 and TRBJ2-3; 9 bases are shared with TRBD1. The CDR3 contains 13 residues. CDR1 is SQVTM and CDR2 is ANQGSEA in the germline V gene. Losses at the gene ends were 7 bases for V and 5 bases for J; bases not matched to a gene: 7. CDR3 DNA: TGCAGCGCCCGACAGGGGGGGGGAGATACGCAGTATTTT. This translates into CSARQGGGDTQYF.

This chain uses TRBV6-2 or TRBV6-3 with TRBJ2-3; 10 bases are a match to TRBD2. The CDR3 totals 21 residues. The germline V gene has CDR1 MNHEY and CDR2 SVGEGT. Trimming took 0 bases from V and 4 from J; bases not matched to a gene: 19. The CDR3 DNA reads TGTGCCAGCAGTTACTCGCCCGGATTAGCGGGGGGCCTAAGCGGGGCAGATACGCAGTATTTT. It codes for CASSYSPGLAGGLSGADTQYF.

This clonotype was observed many times. V and J are TRBV6-2 or TRBV6-3 and TRBJ2-2; TRBD1 might be the D (5 bases). V lost 8 bases and J 0 bases, leaving 10 bases between the germline ends. The CDR3 sequence is 14 residues long. Germline V gene data show CDR1 as MNHEY and CDR2 as SVGEGT. The CDR3 DNA reads TGTGCCAGCGTGGACATTACGAACACCGGGGAGCTGTTTTTT. Encoded protein: CASVDITNTGELFF.

CDR3 DNA sequence: TGTGCCAGCAGCTTTAGGACAGGTGGATACCTGAACACTGAAGCTTTCTTT. Protein product: CASSFRTGGYLNTEAFF. The V call is TRBV11-2, the J call TRBJ1-1, with TRBD1 matching over 7 bases. The CDR3 covers 17 residues. The V segment lost 3 bases and the J segment 0 bases; nucleotides outside the gene matches: 10. CDR1 and CDR2 from the germline V gene are SGHAT and FQNNGV.

This clonotype was seen many times. V gene TRBV6-2 or TRBV6-3 combines with J gene TRBJ1-6; D gene unclear. CDR3 length: 15 amino acids. From germline, CDR1 is MNHEY and CDR2 SVGEGT. Trimming cost V 2 bases and J 1 base, with 6 bases left between them. The CDR3 here is CASSYVESYNSPLHF. For the CDR3, the DNA is TGTGCCAGCAGTTACGTGGAATCCTATAATTCACCCCTCCACTTT.

The CDR3 bases are TGTGCCAGCACCTCAGACAAGTCCTACCAAGAGACCCAGTACTTC. Translation: CASTSDKSYQETQYF. The V and J genes are TRBV28 and TRBJ2-5; D gene unclear. The CDR3 sequence is 15 residues long. Trimming pared 7 bases from V and 0 bases from J, leaving 15 bases between. Germline CDR1 MDHEN, CDR2 SYDVKM.

The chain uses TRBV7-9 and TRBJ1-2; no firm D call. This CDR3 spans 14 amino acids. CDR1 SEHNR and CDR2 FQNEAQ come from the germline V gene (reference sequence). Trimming took off 0 bases at V and 4 bases at J, with 9 bases between the two ends. The CDR3 region has the DNA TGTGCCAGCAGCTTAGCGGCGAGCCTCTATGGCTACACCTTC. This translates into CASSLAASLYGYTF.

The gene calls are TRBV11-2 and TRBJ2-5, with D possibly being TRBD2 (6 bases). Germline CDR1 is SGHAT and CDR2 is FQNNGV. CDR3 length: 14 residues. V was trimmed by 5 bases and J by 2 bases, leaving 12 bases between them. CDR3 in DNA: TGTGCCAGCAGCCAAGGCGGGATACAAGAGACCCAGTACTTC. Its protein product is CASSQGGIQETQYF.